A selection of T cell receptor beta chains follows, all from one sample in a study of shared T cell receptors in the human thymus. The method was immunoSEQ multiplex PCR; TCRdb's version includes in-frame clones alone and lacks a portion of them. The sample yields roughly 560,000 clones, 78% seen once. The data also belong to a second study, concerning human thymus T cells.

Sequenced: thymocytes. These receptors all come from a boy under three years old with a congenital heart defect. Each CDR3 is given with its conserved first and last residue.

j_gene: TRBJ2-3
v_gene: TRBV28
len: 17
CDR3aa: CASSLHGQFFMTDTQYF

j_gene: TRBJ1-2
v_gene: TRBV2
len: 13
CDR3aa: CASSDRWTVGYTF

j_gene: TRBJ1-2
v_gene: TRBV19
len: 15
CDR3aa: CASSTGTGDPYGYTF

j_gene: TRBJ2-5
v_gene: TRBV29-1
len: 14
CDR3aa: CSVSRDRRQETQYF

j_gene: TRBJ2-1
v_gene: TRBV4-3
len: 16
CDR3aa: CASSQDTGPRVNEQFF

j_gene: TRBJ1-5
v_gene: TRBV19
len: 14
CDR3aa: CASTTGARSQPQHF

j_gene: TRBJ1-1
v_gene: TRBV10-1
len: 13
CDR3aa: CASSEVSGTEAFF

j_gene: TRBJ1-1
v_gene: TRBV10-3
len: 10
CDR3aa: CASGNTEAFF

j_gene: TRBJ1-5
v_gene: TRBV21-1
len: 16
CDR3aa: CASSKRFNRPNQPQHF

j_gene: TRBJ2-3
v_gene: TRBV18
len: 18
CDR3aa: CASSPPSGTLRLPDTQYF

j_gene: TRBJ2-2
v_gene: TRBV4-2
len: 17
CDR3aa: CASSQEREGVNAGELFF

j_gene: TRBJ2-3
v_gene: TRBV30
len: 14
CDR3aa: CAWLLAASTDTQYF

j_gene: TRBJ2-7
v_gene: TRBV12-5
len: 15
CDR3aa: CASGFGSSGSHEQYF

j_gene: TRBJ1-1
v_gene: TRBV12-5
len: 15
CDR3aa: CASGPDRDRETEAFF

j_gene: TRBJ2-1
v_gene: TRBV13
len: 16
CDR3aa: CASSSGGLHSYNEQFF

j_gene: TRBJ2-7
v_gene: TRBV7-2
len: 16
CDR3aa: CASSLALGAEPYEQYF

j_gene: TRBJ2-1
v_gene: TRBV4-3
len: 17
CDR3aa: CASSQFSGGSSYNEQFF

j_gene: TRBJ2-3
v_gene: TRBV28
len: 16
CDR3aa: CASSPGTSGYTDTQYF

j_gene: TRBJ1-1
v_gene: TRBV5-6
len: 12
CDR3aa: CASSYAGRGWFF

j_gene: TRBJ2-7
v_gene: TRBV6-1
len: 17
CDR3aa: CASSDIPGLAATYEQYF

j_gene: TRBJ2-1
v_gene: TRBV28
len: 19
CDR3aa: CASPWGRGSRIAANNEQFF

j_gene: TRBJ1-2
v_gene: TRBV28
len: 14
CDR3aa: CASSLWTASYGYTF

j_gene: TRBJ2-7
v_gene: TRBV6-5
len: 15
CDR3aa: CASSYRGAGGAEQYF

j_gene: TRBJ1-4
v_gene: TRBV11-2
len: 17
CDR3aa: CASSSIPIRAPDCGLFF

j_gene: TRBJ2-7
v_gene: TRBV5-1
len: 15
CDR3aa: CASSVIAGGSYEQYF

j_gene: TRBJ2-5
v_gene: TRBV19
len: 17
CDR3aa: CASSIRGGTSYEETQYF

j_gene: TRBJ2-5
v_gene: TRBV13
len: 17
CDR3aa: CASSLALGGRHQETQYF